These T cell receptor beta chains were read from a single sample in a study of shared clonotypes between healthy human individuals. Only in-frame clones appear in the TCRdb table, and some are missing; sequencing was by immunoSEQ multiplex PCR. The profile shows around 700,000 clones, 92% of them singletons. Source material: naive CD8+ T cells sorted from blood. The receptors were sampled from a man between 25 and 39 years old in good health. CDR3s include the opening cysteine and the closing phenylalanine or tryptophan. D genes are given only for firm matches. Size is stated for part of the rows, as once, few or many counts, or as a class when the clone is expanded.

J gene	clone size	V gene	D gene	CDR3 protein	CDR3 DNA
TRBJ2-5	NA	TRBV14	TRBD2	CASSQGLLAGGQETQYF	TGTGCCAGCAGCCAGGGGCTGTTAGCGGGGGGACAAGAGACCCAGTACTTC
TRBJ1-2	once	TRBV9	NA	CASSVRADSRYYGYTF	TGTGCCAGCAGCGTACGGGCAGACAGTCGCTACTATGGCTACACCTTC
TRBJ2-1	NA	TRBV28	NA	CASSLAVLRYNEQFF	TGTGCCAGCAGTTTAGCGGTACTACGTTACAATGAGCAGTTCTTC
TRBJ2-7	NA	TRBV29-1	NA	CSVLGDTSYEQYF	TGCAGCGTCCTGGGGGACACCTCCTACGAGCAGTACTTC
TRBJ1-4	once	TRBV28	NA	CASSTSRVGNEKLFF	TGTGCCAGCAGTACTTCTAGGGTGGGTAATGAAAAACTGTTTTTT
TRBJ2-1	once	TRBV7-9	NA	CASRGGVEQFF	TGTGCCAGCAGAGGAGGTGTTGAGCAGTTCTTC
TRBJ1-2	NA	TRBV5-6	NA	CASTPGLTYGYTF	TGTGCCAGCACCCCGGGACTGACTTATGGCTACACCTTC
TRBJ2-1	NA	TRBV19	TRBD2	CASSIFLAGGPYNEQFF	TGTGCCAGTAGTATATTCCTAGCGGGAGGGCCTTATAATGAGCAGTTCTTC
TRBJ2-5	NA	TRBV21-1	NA	CASTPRKSSKTQYF	TGTGCCAGCACCCCCCGGAAGAGTTCGAAGACCCAGTACTTC
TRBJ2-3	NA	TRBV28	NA	CASSTTQGFADTQYF	TGTGCCAGCAGTACCACACAGGGTTTCGCAGATACGCAGTATTTT
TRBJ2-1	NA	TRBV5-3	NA	CASTTTGTFYNEQFF	TGTGCCAGCACCACAACCGGGACTTTTTACAATGAGCAGTTCTTC
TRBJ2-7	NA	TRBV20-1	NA	CSARETYEQYF	TGCAGTGCAAGGGAAACCTACGAGCAGTACTTC
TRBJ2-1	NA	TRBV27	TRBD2	CASSHPSGREYNEQFF	TGTGCCAGCAGTCACCCTAGCGGGAGAGAATACAATGAGCAGTTCTTC
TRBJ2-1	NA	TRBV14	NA	CASSQDVATGLNNEQFF	TGTGCCAGCAGCCAAGACGTAGCGACAGGCTTAAACAATGAGCAGTTCTTC
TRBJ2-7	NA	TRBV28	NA	CASSPRLGAYEQYF	TGTGCCAGCAGTCCCCGACTAGGCGCCTACGAGCAGTACTTC
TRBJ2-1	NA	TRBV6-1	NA	CASREGVYNEQFF	TGTGCCAGCAGGGAGGGCGTCTACAATGAGCAGTTCTTC
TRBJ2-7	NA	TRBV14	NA	CASSRTSYEQYF	TGTGCCAGCAGCCGTACTTCCTACGAGCAGTACTTC
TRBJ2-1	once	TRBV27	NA	CASSLGIVVGSDNEQFF	TGTGCCAGCAGTTTAGGGATTGTGGTTGGGTCCGACAATGAGCAGTTCTTC
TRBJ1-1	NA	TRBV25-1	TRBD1	CASSEDFWQGANTEAFF	TGTGCCAGCAGTGAGGACTTCTGGCAGGGGGCGAACACTGAAGCTTTCTTT
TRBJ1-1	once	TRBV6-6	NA	CASSYSLDRNTEAFF	TGTGCCAGCAGTTACTCCCTTGATAGGAACACTGAAGCTTTCTTT
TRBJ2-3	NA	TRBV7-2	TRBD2	CASSHTLALAGETDTQYF	TGTGCCAGCAGCCATACCCTCGCCCTAGCGGGAGAGACAGATACGCAGTATTTT
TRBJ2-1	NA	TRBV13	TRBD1	CASSSGQGNEQFF	TGTGCCAGCAGCTCGGGACAGGGCAATGAGCAGTTCTTC
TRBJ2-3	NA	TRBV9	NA	CASTPHGRGADTQYF	TGTGCCAGTACTCCCCATGGGCGCGGTGCAGATACGCAGTATTTT
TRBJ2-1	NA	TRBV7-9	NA	CASSLTTRGKSSYNEQFF	TGTGCCAGCAGCTTAACCACCAGGGGAAAGAGCTCCTACAATGAGCAGTTCTTC
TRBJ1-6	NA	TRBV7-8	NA	CASSLGDFHLHF	TGTGCCAGCAGCTTAGGGGACTTTCACCTCCACTTT
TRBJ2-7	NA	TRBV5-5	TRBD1	CASGRTGGVYEQYF	TGTGCCAGCGGTAGGACAGGGGGCGTTTACGAGCAGTACTTC
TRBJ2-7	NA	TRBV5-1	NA	CASSLGQYEQYF	TGCGCCAGCAGCCTAGGACAGTACGAGCAGTACTTC
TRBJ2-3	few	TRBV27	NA	CASAGQMNTDTQYF	TGTGCCAGCGCAGGACAGATGAACACAGATACGCAGTATTTT
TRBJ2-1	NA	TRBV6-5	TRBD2	CASSYTQREGPEQFF	TGTGCCAGCAGTTACACCCAGCGGGAGGGCCCTGAGCAGTTCTTC
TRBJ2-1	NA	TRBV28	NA	CASSQVRGLTNEQFF	TGTGCCAGCAGTCAAGTCCGGGGACTGACAAATGAGCAGTTCTTC
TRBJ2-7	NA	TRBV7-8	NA	CASSLQGNSYEQYF	TGTGCCAGCAGCTTACAGGGGAACTCCTACGAGCAGTACTTC
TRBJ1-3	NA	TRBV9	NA	CASSVDLSSGNTIYF	TGTGCCAGCAGCGTAGACCTGAGCTCTGGAAACACCATATATTTT
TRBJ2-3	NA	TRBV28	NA	CASNSPRLRSPDTQYF	TGTGCCAGCAACTCCCCGAGATTAAGAAGCCCAGATACGCAGTATTTT
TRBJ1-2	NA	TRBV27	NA	CASSPGLLYGYTF	TGTGCCAGCAGTCCGGGACTTTTATATGGCTACACCTTC
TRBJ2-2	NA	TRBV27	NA	CASSFEGTSNTGELFF	TGTGCCAGCAGTTTCGAGGGGACTTCGAACACCGGGGAGCTGTTTTTT
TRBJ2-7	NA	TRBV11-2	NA	CASSFGGGISYEQYF	TGTGCCAGCAGCTTCGGCGGCGGGATCTCCTACGAGCAGTACTTC
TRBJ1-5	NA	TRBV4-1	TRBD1	CASSQDWTGLNQPQHF	TGCGCCAGCAGCCAAGACTGGACAGGCCTCAATCAGCCCCAGCATTTT
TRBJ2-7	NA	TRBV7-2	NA	CASSFGGGYEQYF	TGTGCCAGCAGCTTCGGAGGGGGCTACGAGCAGTACTTC
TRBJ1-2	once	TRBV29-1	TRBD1	CSPRDRNYGYTF	TGCAGCCCAAGGGACAGAAACTATGGCTACACCTTC
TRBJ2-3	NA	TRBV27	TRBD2	CASSSGLVRTDTQYF	TGTGCCAGCAGTTCGGGACTAGTTAGAACAGATACGCAGTATTTT
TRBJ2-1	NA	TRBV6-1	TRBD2	CASSVGLAGPYNEQFF	TGTGCCAGCAGTGTCGGACTAGCGGGACCCTACAATGAGCAGTTCTTC
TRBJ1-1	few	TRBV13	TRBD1	CASSLEGQGEAFF	TGTGCCAGCAGCTTAGAGGGACAGGGGGAAGCTTTCTTT
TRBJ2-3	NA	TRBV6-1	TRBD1	CASSELTGGVDTQYF	TGTGCCAGCAGTGAACTTACAGGGGGCGTAGATACGCAGTATTTT
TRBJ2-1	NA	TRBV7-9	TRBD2	CASSLGLAGYNEQFF	TGTGCCAGCAGCTTAGGACTAGCGGGGTACAATGAGCAGTTCTTC
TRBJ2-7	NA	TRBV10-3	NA	CAISPTGTAYEQYF	TGTGCCATCAGCCCTACGGGGACGGCGTACGAGCAGTACTTC
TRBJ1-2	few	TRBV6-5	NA	CASSYSARPGGYTF	TGTGCCAGCAGTTACTCGGCAAGGCCTGGTGGCTACACCTTC
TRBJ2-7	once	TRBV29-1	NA	CSVMDRSSYEQYF	TGCAGCGTGATGGACAGAAGCTCCTACGAGCAGTACTTC
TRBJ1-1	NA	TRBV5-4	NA	CASSLEGGVGTEAFF	TGTGCCAGCAGCTTGGAGGGGGGAGTGGGGACTGAAGCTTTCTTT
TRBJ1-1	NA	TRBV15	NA	CATSNEQGFGEAFF	TGTGCCACCAGCAACGAACAGGGTTTCGGTGAAGCTTTCTTT
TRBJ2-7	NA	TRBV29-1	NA	CSVESGSSYEQYF	TGCAGCGTTGAATCGGGAAGCTCCTACGAGCAGTACTTC
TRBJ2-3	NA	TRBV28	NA	CASTAPSLGTDTQYF	TGTGCCAGCACTGCCCCCAGCCTGGGCACAGATACGCAGTATTTT
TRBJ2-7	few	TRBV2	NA	CASSGDRLYEQYF	TGTGCCAGCAGTGGTGACCGATTATACGAGCAGTACTTC
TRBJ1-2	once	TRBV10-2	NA	CASSEAAGGYTF	TGCGCCAGCAGTGAGGCAGCCGGGGGCTACACCTTC